The clone carrying this TCR beta chain has just a few counts. Antigen unknown. CD45RO/CCR7/CD25/CD127/CD95/CD27 staining was used to isolate CD4+ naive, central memory, regulatory and stem cell-like memory cells by sorting. This sample stems from a study of beta chain features in type 1 diabetes. Sequencing targeted expressed TCRB transcripts, as all isolated RNA had been reverse transcribed. Profiling relied on immunoSEQ multiplex PCR, and the TCRdb table lists in-frame clones only, not all of them. Here the sample spans about 620,000 clones, about 16% being singletons. V was clipped by 5 bases and J by 3 bases; unmatched bases: 13. Germline V gene data show CDR1 as MDHEN and CDR2 as SYDVKM. The CDR3 length is 16 residues. Findings and limits, study-wide: Patients and controls would be equally affected if PCR favored shorter templates. The VDJ junctions of type 1 diabetes patients carried fewer insertions and more deletions. Using cDNA template may skew counts toward highly expressing activated cells.

Sequenced material: naive CD4+ T cells from blood. This chain uses TRBV28 with TRBJ2-7, with TRBD1 identical over 7 bases. The origin of this receptor is a man aged 18-30 years in good health. CDR3: CASSLQLRDRDYEQYF. In nucleotides, the CDR3 is TGTGCCAGCAGTCTCCAGTTACGCGACAGGGACTACGAGCAGTACTTC.